This paragraph reports one TCR beta chain. This receptor's antigen is unknown. No much larger clone exists at a distance of one base, and base qualities are not known. V lost 4 bases and J lost 4 bases, and the count of bases not matched to a germline gene is 12. Including the terminal cysteine and phenylalanine, the CDR3 comprises 16 residues. The DNA shown is the 48-base CDR3, in frame from base 1. Per the germline V gene (reference sequence), MNHEY is the CDR1 and SMNVEV is the CDR2. Donors were healthy HIV-negative adults with no recently reported acute infections or vaccinations. Only Caucasian adults living in Nashville, Tennessee, USA were represented among the donors. CD4+ T cells were enriched by magnetic negative selection, after which naive cells were positively selected on CD45RA and the negative fraction was taken as the memory subset. Blood was collected by leukapheresis, and PBMCs were isolated by Ficoll-Histopaque density gradient centrifugation and then cryopreserved in liquid nitrogen vapor phase. Analytical flow cytometry was used to check the purity and quantity of each magnetically sorted T cell population. From each sorted fraction, genomic DNA was isolated and quantified by UV absorbance on a Nanodrop 2000c.

This entry belongs to a study of shared clonotypes between healthy human individuals (dated by TCRdb to about 2020). About the full investigation: The cohort included three men and a couple of women between 18 and 49 years of age. For each donor, three plates each were used for CD4 naive and CD4 memory, two plates were used for CD8 naive, and one plate was used for CD8 memory. To estimate repertoire size and how much clonotype sharing occurs between individuals, the study deeply sequenced the blood TCR repertoires of roughly 5 healthy adults. Different laboratories and diverse techniques were used to prepare libraries and sequence TCR repertoires, to increase sequencing depth and limit assay-specific biases. Between about 0.94 and 10 billion PBMCs per donor were obtained by leukapheresis. Study-wide findings and limitations: Sharing across several donors was observed for approximately 5% of naive CD4, 3% to 3.5% of naive CD8, 2.3% of memory CD4, and 0.4% of memory CD8 clonotypes. Sampling was restricted to blood, and TCR repertoires in tissues likely differ from the TCR repertoires found in blood. Compared with non-shared clonotypes, the clonotypes found in all four sorted-subset donors had higher generation probabilities. Naive subsets generally had larger estimated clonotype richness than memory subsets did. Because the study included a small number of donors, the genetic and exposure-history diversity represented was limited. Even with the large sequencing depth, rarefaction of the sorted-subset datasets indicated that sequencing was incomplete. Based on pairwise subsampling, the degree of clonotype sharing among donors was expected to be affected by sequencing depth.

Using the deep immunoSEQ assay, multiplex PCR amplified TCR CDR3 regions from genomic DNA. Extracted genomic DNA from each cell subset was distributed evenly across all wells of several immunoSEQ 96-well plates, and each plate was treated as a replicate. Each replicate PCR for sorted subsets received about 210 ng genomic DNA, equal to tens of thousands of T cell genomes. Purified libraries were measured with a Qubit 3.0 fluorometer, size-checked on a Bioanalyzer 2100, and measured again with the KAPA Library Quantification kit. Every immunoSEQ 96-well plate was sequenced on a separate single-read 150-cycle Illumina NextSeq 550 flow cell. The original methods were these. Because the immunoSEQ output included only junctional sequences and no quality scores, the filtering could not be the same as the filtering used for full-length reads. Sequences were annotated with PyIR, a Python wrapper for IgBLAST v1.9, and V/J genes and CDR3 were assigned using IMGT germline references. Reads were filtered out if the reads had weak V/J assignments (E-value above 1e-6), no CDR3, stop codons, out-of-frame junctions, or ambiguous translated residues. A V3J clonotype was defined by an identical inferred V gene, J gene, and CDR3 amino acid sequence. The percentage overlap between two repertoires was calculated by dividing the number of shared unique clonotypes by the size of the smaller repertoire. Repertoire richness was assessed with RTK rarefaction, the Chao1 estimator, and Recon v2.1 estimates of unobserved clonotypes. Generation probabilities were computed with OLGA for all TCRbeta clonotypes obtained by the gDNA method from a few donors. TCRdb's version of the immuneACCESS table is confined to in-frame rearrangements and falls short of the full clone set. An unresolved V gene accounts for under half of the shortfall where checked; the remainder is of unknown origin. The V and J calls and the clone size are those of that table, but D and trimming were determined from the DNA. For this sample there are approximately 2.5 million clones; just over 90% appear just once. The ten largest make up roughly 0.14% of the sample.

This clonotype was sampled from a man in his late teens or twenties in good health. Rearrangement joined TRBV27 to TRBJ1-1; 7 of the junction bases match TRBD1. The specimen sequenced was naive CD4+ T cells sorted from blood. This specimen's cell subset or site label, interpreted: CD45RA+ positively selected. The sequenced DNA is TGTGCCAGCAGTTCCCCGACAGGGAAGGTTGGCACTGAAGCTTTCTTT. The translation is CASSSPTGKVGTEAFF.